This is a list of T cell receptor beta chains from one sample in a study of vaccination and CD4 T cells after COVID-19. Using its own MiXCR run on the PCR reads, TCRdb lists one record per CDR3 protein. Seen here are roughly 20,000 distinct CDR3 sequences, 35% to 40% observed once, and the top ten hold less than 5.5%. For these TCRs, the target antigens are not known. The sequencing used CD4+ T cells from blood, cultured in vitro, collected before SARS-CoV-2 vaccination. These receptors were collected from a human donor who had recovered from COVID-19. Both conserved end residues are part of each CDR3. Each record gives: V gene, CDR3 length, D gene, clone size, J gene, CDR3 DNA, CDR3 protein. A D gene is named only where the DNA matches it firmly. A clone size is listed for some rows: how often the clone was seen (once, few, many), or a class if it is expanded.

TRBV7-9	15	TRBD1	-	TRBJ2-6	TGTGCCAGCAGCTACAGGGGCTCTGGGGCCAACGTCCTGACTTTC	CASSYRGSGANVLTF
TRBV28	15	-	-	TRBJ1-1	TGTGCCAGCAGTCCTTCTCAGGGCCTGAACACTGAAGCTTTCTTT	CASSPSQGLNTEAFF
TRBV20-1	14	TRBD1	-	TRBJ2-1	TGCAGTGCCCCGACAGGGGTGTCCTACAATGAGCAGTTCTTC	CSAPTGVSYNEQFF
TRBV20-1	18	TRBD2	few	TRBJ2-3	TGCAGTGCTAGAGATATCAGATGGACTAGCGGACCCACAGATACGCAGTATTTT	CSARDIRWTSGPTDTQYF
TRBV20-1	13	-	few	TRBJ2-7	TGCAGTGCTCCCGGGACAAGCTCCTACGAGCAGTACTTC	CSAPGTSSYEQYF
TRBV7-2	15	-	few	TRBJ1-2	TGTGCCAGCAGCTTCAGCTCAGGGGTCAACGCTGGCTACACCTTC	CASSFSSGVNAGYTF
TRBV6-2/TRBV6-3	13	-	-	TRBJ2-3	TGTGCCAGCAGGGGACCGAGCACAGATACGCAGTATTTT	CASRGPSTDTQYF
TRBV7-9	15	-	-	TRBJ2-5	TGTGCCAGCAGCCAAGGGTCTCCCCCGAGGGAGACCCAGTACTTC	CASSQGSPPRETQYF
TRBV28	17	-	-	TRBJ1-5	TGTGCCAGCAGACAAACACAGGGTATCAGGGGCAATCAGCCCCAGCATTTT	CASRQTQGIRGNQPQHF
TRBV10-3	14	-	-	TRBJ1-2	TGTGCCATCAGGGGTAGTTTAGGAAACTATGGCTACACCTTC	CAIRGSLGNYGYTF
TRBV20-1	15	TRBD1	-	TRBJ1-5	TGCAGTGCTAACAGAGGTACAGGGGTGAATCAGCCCCAGCATTTT	CSANRGTGVNQPQHF
TRBV11-3	15	TRBD1	-	TRBJ1-5	TGTGCCAGCAGCCAAGATGCAGGGGGCGGCCAGCCCCAGCATTTT	CASSQDAGGGQPQHF
TRBV6-1	15	-	-	TRBJ1-3	TGTGCCAGCAGTGAATCCGATAGCTCTGGAAACACCATATATTTT	CASSESDSSGNTIYF
TRBV6-4	15	TRBD2	-	TRBJ2-3	TGTGCCAGCAGTGAACTAGCGGGAGCAATAGATACGCAGTATTTT	CASSELAGAIDTQYF
TRBV7-2	18	TRBD2	few	TRBJ2-5	TGTGCCAGTCAAATAGCGTCGGTAGCGGGGGGGCGAGGCGAGACCCAGTACTTC	CASQIASVAGGRGETQYF
TRBV6-2/TRBV6-3	17	-	-	TRBJ2-5	TGTGCCAGCAATGAGGTGGCGGTTAAATACCCCTGGGAGACCCAGTACTTC	CASNEVAVKYPWETQYF
TRBV28	15	-	-	TRBJ1-4	TGTGCCAGCTCTACCCACACCGGATTCCAGGGAAAACTGTTTTTT	CASSTHTGFQGKLFF
TRBV14	13	-	-	TRBJ1-1	TGTGCCAGCAGCCCGTTTCAGATAACTGAAGCTTTCTTT	CASSPFQITEAFF
TRBV6-1	11	-	-	TRBJ2-3	TGTGCCAGCAGCTCGACGGATACGCAGTATTTT	CASSSTDTQYF
TRBV11-3	17	-	-	TRBJ2-7	TGTGCCAGCAGCCCCGCGGTAGGCAGAGCAGCGGCCTACGAGCAGTACTTC	CASSPAVGRAAAYEQYF
TRBV19	14	-	few	TRBJ1-2	TGTGCCAGTAGTACCCAGGATCGGGCTTATGGCTACACCTTC	CASSTQDRAYGYTF
TRBV7-8	14	-	-	TRBJ1-1	TGTGCCAGCAGCTTAGCGGGTATGAACACTGAAGCTTTCTTT	CASSLAGMNTEAFF